This TCR beta chain derives from a study of cytomegalovirus exposure and HLA in healthy donors. The PCR used 60 Vbeta and 13 Jbeta primers. Assay: immunoSEQ multiplex PCR; the TCRdb copy retains only in-frame clones and omits some. This repertoire includes about 160,000 clones. The V gene's germline CDR1 is SGHRS and CDR2 YFSETQ. The CDR3 is 15 residues long. J gave up 10 bases and V 0 bases, and 10 bases lay outside the gene matches. The sample was PBMCs. This chain uses TRBV5-1 with TRBJ2-1, with TRBD1 matching over 7 bases. The origin of this receptor is a woman aged 60-75 years in good health and CMV-seronegative. The CDR3 spells CASSLAAETGKEQFF. The DNA for the CDR3 is TGCGCCAGCAGCTTGGCCGCGGAGACAGGGAAAGAGCAGTTCTTC.